This TCR beta chain was captured in a study of T cells in Graves' hyperthyroidism and ophthalmopathy. It was RNA transcripts that yielded the amplified TCR beta CDR3 regions. First-round RT-PCR targeting the TCR CDR3 was performed with the HTBI primer set. One entry per CDR3 protein results from TCRdb running MiXCR on the multiplex PCR reads. This sample has approximately 720,000 distinct CDR3 sequences, with around 20% found just once. Using more than 8 ml of fresh peripheral blood, PBMCs were prepared. Study-wide points: Classification by a 13 V-J model distinguished ophthalmopathy from stable hyperthyroidism. The model forecast ophthalmopathy, anticipating it by a median around 6.9 months before onset. Blood also carried most thyroid clonotypes expanded above 0.001.

Ten or more counts support this clonotype. Its antigen is as yet unknown. The clonotype was recovered from a woman aged 45-60 years with Graves' hyperthyroidism that later progressed to Graves' ophthalmopathy. The sequenced sample was blood.

The CDR3 is CSARDRTSYEQYF. The CDR3 DNA sequence: TGCAGTGCTAGAGATCGAACATCCTACGAGCAGTACTTC. The chain has TRBV20-1 and TRBJ2-7; D is undetermined. Deletions cut 0 bases from V and 1 base from J, with 7 bases between. The CDR3 is 13 residues long. CDR1 DFQATT and CDR2 SNEGSKA come from the germline V gene (reference sequence).